The rows below give T cell receptor beta chains drawn from one sample of a study of CD8 T cells in ankylosing spondylitis. TCRdb re-derived calls from the 5' RACE reads in MiXCR, one entry per CDR3 protein. The data show hundreds of thousands of distinct CDR3 sequences, roughly 17% seen once. Specimen: blood, either unsorted or a sorted T cell fraction (not recorded which). The receptors stem from a male donor with ankylosing spondylitis. Each CDR3 is given with its conserved first and last residue. A D gene is named only where the DNA matches it firmly. Rows may omit the clone size; those that give it use once, few, many or a size class.

size: .; D: .; J: TRBJ1-2; V: TRBV29-1; CDR3: CSVEDLAGKGYGYTF; DNA: TGCAGCGTTGAAGATCTGGCAGGGAAGGGTTATGGCTACACCTTC
size: few; D: TRBD1; J: TRBJ1-1; V: TRBV11-2; CDR3: CASSLLATGGRANTEAFF; DNA: TGTGCCAGCAGCTTATTGGCTACAGGGGGCCGAGCGAACACTGAAGCTTTCTTT
size: .; D: TRBD1; J: TRBJ2-7; V: TRBV27; CDR3: CASSLGRDSIYEQYF; DNA: TGTGCCAGCAGTTTAGGAAGGGACAGCATATACGAGCAGTACTTC
size: many; D: .; J: TRBJ2-1; V: TRBV29-1; CDR3: CSGLGQNNEQFF; DNA: TGCAGCGGCCTCGGACAGAACAATGAGCAGTTCTTC
size: .; D: .; J: TRBJ1-6; V: TRBV20-1; CDR3: CSARESGNSPLHF; DNA: TGCAGTGCTAGAGAGTCGGGGAATTCACCCCTCCACTTT
size: .; D: TRBD2; J: TRBJ2-3; V: TRBV28; CDR3: CASSQAGGPQNTQYF; DNA: TGTGCCAGCAGTCAAGCGGGAGGGCCACAAAATACGCAGTATTTT
size: many; D: .; J: TRBJ2-1; V: TRBV10-3; CDR3: CATVRNNEQFF; DNA: TGTGCCACCGTACGGAACAATGAGCAGTTCTTC
size: .; D: .; J: TRBJ1-1; V: TRBV7-6; CDR3: CASSYHTGSTEAFF; DNA: TGTGCCAGCAGCTACCACACAGGGTCCACTGAAGCTTTCTTT
size: few; D: .; J: TRBJ2-2; V: TRBV12-3/TRBV12-4; CDR3: CASTLTSRGGGGELFF; DNA: TGTGCCAGCACCCTTACCTCCCGGGGAGGGGGCGGGGAGCTGTTTTTT
size: many; D: .; J: TRBJ2-1; V: TRBV29-1; CDR3: CSVVSRGVSSYNEQFF; DNA: TGCAGCGTTGTCTCCCGCGGGGTGAGCTCCTACAATGAGCAGTTCTTC
size: .; D: .; J: TRBJ2-6; V: TRBV29-1; CDR3: CSVTSPNSGANVLTF; DNA: TGCAGCGTTACGTCACCCAACTCTGGGGCCAACGTCCTGACTTTC
size: .; D: TRBD2; J: TRBJ2-3; V: TRBV6-2/TRBV6-3; CDR3: CASSYGLAGSTDTQYF; DNA: TGTGCCAGCAGTTACGGACTAGCGGGATCCACAGATACGCAGTATTTT
size: few; D: .; J: TRBJ2-5; V: TRBV5-1; CDR3: CASSALGPSETQYF; DNA: TGCGCCAGCAGCGCCCTCGGACCCTCAGAGACCCAGTACTTC
size: many; D: TRBD1; J: TRBJ1-1; V: TRBV6-6; CDR3: CASRRQGNTEAFF; DNA: TGTGCCAGCAGGCGACAGGGGAACACTGAAGCTTTCTTT
size: .; D: .; J: TRBJ1-1; V: TRBV9; CDR3: CASSVGDWLGTEAFF; DNA: TGTGCCAGCAGCGTAGGGGATTGGTTGGGCACTGAAGCTTTCTTT
size: .; D: .; J: TRBJ1-5; V: TRBV30; CDR3: CAWSFPEAQPQHF; DNA: TGTGCCTGGAGTTTTCCTGAGGCTCAGCCCCAGCATTTT
size: .; D: .; J: TRBJ2-5; V: TRBV28; CDR3: CASSLVRAGETQYF; DNA: TGTGCCAGCAGTTTGGTCCGGGCAGGGGAGACCCAGTACTTC
size: many; D: .; J: TRBJ2-7; V: TRBV29-1; CDR3: CSVQQSSYEQYF; DNA: TGCAGCGTCCAGCAGTCATCCTACGAGCAGTACTTC
size: many; D: .; J: TRBJ2-7; V: TRBV7-6; CDR3: CASSLAADPSYEQYF; DNA: TGTGCCAGCAGCTTAGCGGCGGATCCTTCCTACGAGCAGTACTTC
size: few; D: .; J: TRBJ2-2; V: TRBV11-2; CDR3: CASSLVGLNTGELFF; DNA: TGTGCCAGCAGCTTAGTGGGACTTAACACCGGGGAGCTGTTTTTT
size: many; D: .; J: TRBJ1-2; V: TRBV10-3; CDR3: CAISGLQGGGYTF; DNA: TGTGCCATCAGTGGATTACAGGGCGGTGGCTACACCTTC
size: .; D: TRBD2; J: TRBJ2-3; V: TRBV12-3/TRBV12-4; CDR3: CASSFGGGLGDTQYF; DNA: TGTGCCAGCAGTTTCGGCGGGGGGCTCGGGGATACGCAGTATTTT
size: .; D: .; J: TRBJ1-1; V: TRBV30; CDR3: CAWTQQGGTEAFF; DNA: TGTGCCTGGACCCAACAGGGAGGCACTGAAGCTTTCTTT
size: .; D: .; J: TRBJ2-3; V: TRBV27; CDR3: CASSTPRGFGTDTQYF; DNA: TGTGCCAGCAGTACCCCAAGGGGTTTTGGCACAGATACGCAGTATTTT
size: few; D: .; J: TRBJ2-6; V: TRBV25-1; CDR3: CASSVGTSGANVLTF; DNA: TGTGCCAGCAGTGTCGGGACCTCTGGGGCCAACGTCCTGACTTTC
size: .; D: TRBD1; J: TRBJ1-3; V: TRBV9; CDR3: CASSVLPGTGSRGNTIYF; DNA: TGTGCCAGCAGCGTACTACCCGGGACAGGGTCCCGCGGAAACACCATATATTTT
size: .; D: TRBD2; J: TRBJ2-3; V: TRBV5-1; CDR3: CASSLPSGGSSTDTQYF; DNA: TGCGCCAGCAGCTTGCCTAGCGGGGGGTCTAGCACAGATACGCAGTATTTT
size: many; D: .; J: TRBJ1-2; V: TRBV5-1; CDR3: CASSLGARDYTF; DNA: TGCGCCAGCAGCTTGGGAGCGAGGGACTACACCTTC
size: .; D: TRBD1; J: TRBJ2-5; V: TRBV6-1; CDR3: CASRPTGAETQYF; DNA: TGTGCCAGCAGGCCAACAGGGGCGGAGACCCAGTACTTC
size: few; D: .; J: TRBJ2-3; V: TRBV5-4; CDR3: CASSWGFTSDTQYF; DNA: TGTGCCAGCAGCTGGGGGTTCACGTCAGATACGCAGTATTTT
size: .; D: TRBD1; J: TRBJ2-6; V: TRBV12-3/TRBV12-4; CDR3: CASSTQGASSGANVLTF; DNA: TGTGCCAGCAGTACACAGGGGGCATCTTCTGGGGCCAACGTCCTGACTTTC
size: .; D: TRBD1; J: TRBJ1-2; V: TRBV12-3/TRBV12-4; CDR3: CASRRQGFNYGYTF; DNA: TGTGCCAGCAGGCGACAGGGGTTTAACTATGGCTACACCTTC
size: few; D: .; J: TRBJ2-1; V: TRBV29-1; CDR3: CSVDIVRSYNEQFF; DNA: TGCAGCGTTGATATCGTCCGGTCCTACAATGAGCAGTTCTTC
size: .; D: .; J: TRBJ2-3; V: TRBV20-1; CDR3: CSARGQSTDTQYF; DNA: TGCAGTGCTAGAGGTCAGAGCACAGATACGCAGTATTTT
size: .; D: TRBD2; J: TRBJ2-1; V: TRBV7-9; CDR3: CASSLRGLANYNEQFF; DNA: TGTGCCAGCAGCTTGAGGGGACTAGCGAATTACAATGAGCAGTTCTTC
size: few; D: .; J: TRBJ2-7; V: TRBV6-2/TRBV6-3; CDR3: CASTQGRIREQYF; DNA: TGTGCCAGCACCCAAGGTAGGATAAGGGAGCAGTACTTC
size: .; D: .; J: TRBJ1-1; V: TRBV30; CDR3: CAWSFEVYRNTEAFF; DNA: TGTGCCTGGAGTTTCGAGGTTTACCGTAACACTGAAGCTTTCTTT
size: .; D: .; J: TRBJ1-4; V: TRBV2; CDR3: CASQRGNNEKLFF; DNA: TGTGCCAGCCAAAGGGGAAATAATGAAAAACTGTTTTTT
size: few; D: .; J: TRBJ2-5; V: TRBV21-1; CDR3: CASSKEGSQETQYF; DNA: TGTGCCAGCAGCAAAGAGGGGAGCCAAGAGACCCAGTACTTC
size: few; D: .; J: TRBJ2-1; V: TRBV5-1; CDR3: CASSFVGAPNGEQFF; DNA: TGCGCCAGCAGCTTCGTGGGAGCCCCGAACGGAGAGCAGTTCTTC
size: .; D: .; J: TRBJ1-3; V: TRBV12-3/TRBV12-4; CDR3: CASSFRSSSGNTIYF; DNA: TGTGCCAGCAGTTTCAGGTCGAGCTCTGGAAACACCATATATTTT
size: few; D: .; J: TRBJ1-2; V: TRBV29-1; CDR3: CSVESRSAYGYTF; DNA: TGCAGCGTTGAATCCAGGTCGGCCTATGGCTACACCTTC
size: .; D: .; J: TRBJ1-3; V: TRBV2; CDR3: CASGWVPGNTIYF; DNA: TGTGCCAGCGGATGGGTCCCTGGAAACACCATATATTTT
size: .; D: TRBD1; J: TRBJ1-1; V: TRBV7-9; CDR3: CASSMGQGFEAFF; DNA: TGTGCCAGCAGCATGGGACAGGGGTTTGAAGCTTTCTTT
size: few; D: TRBD1; J: TRBJ1-2; V: TRBV4-1; CDR3: CASSQEGTDRNYGYTF; DNA: TGCGCCAGCAGCCAAGAGGGGACAGACAGGAACTATGGCTACACCTTC
size: few; D: .; J: TRBJ1-5; V: TRBV5-5; CDR3: CASSLDVNQPQHF; DNA: TGTGCCAGCAGCTTGGACGTCAATCAGCCCCAGCATTTT
size: few; D: .; J: TRBJ2-3; V: TRBV7-8; CDR3: CASLRTDTQYF; DNA: TGTGCCAGCCTCCGAACAGATACGCAGTATTTT
size: few; D: .; J: TRBJ2-5; V: TRBV29-1; CDR3: CSPVVRQETQYF; DNA: TGCAGCCCCGTGGTGCGCCAAGAGACCCAGTACTTC
size: .; D: TRBD2; J: TRBJ2-1; V: TRBV30; CDR3: CAWSRSRTSGGKSSYNEQFF; DNA: TGTGCCTGGAGTCGATCCCGGACTAGCGGGGGGAAGAGCTCCTACAATGAGCAGTTCTTC
size: few; D: .; J: TRBJ2-3; V: TRBV7-3; CDR3: CASSLNPRGTDTQYF; DNA: TGTGCCAGCAGCTTAAACCCCCGAGGAACAGATACGCAGTATTTT
size: .; D: .; J: TRBJ2-1; V: TRBV11-1; CDR3: CASSLAWTADEQFF; DNA: TGTGCCAGCAGCTTAGCCTGGACTGCGGATGAGCAGTTCTTC
size: .; D: .; J: TRBJ1-4; V: TRBV6-5; CDR3: CASSSRGATNEKLFF; DNA: TGTGCCAGCAGTTCGAGGGGGGCAACTAATGAAAAACTGTTTTTT
size: .; D: TRBD1; J: TRBJ2-1; V: TRBV28; CDR3: CASSFGGQGGGEQFF; DNA: TGTGCCAGCAGTTTCGGCGGACAGGGAGGTGGTGAGCAGTTCTTC
size: .; D: .; J: TRBJ1-2; V: TRBV6-5; CDR3: CASSYSRQGISYTF; DNA: TGTGCCAGCAGTTACTCGAGGCAGGGTATAAGCTACACCTTC
size: few; D: .; J: TRBJ1-4; V: TRBV20-1; CDR3: CSARDAGAIEKLFF; DNA: TGCAGTGCTAGAGATGCGGGGGCGATTGAAAAACTGTTTTTT
size: .; D: TRBD2; J: TRBJ2-5; V: TRBV7-8; CDR3: CASSLVGGGGSQETQYF; DNA: TGTGCCAGCAGCTTAGTCGGTGGCGGGGGGAGCCAAGAGACCCAGTACTTC
size: .; D: .; J: TRBJ1-1; V: TRBV30; CDR3: CAWNTLNTEAFF; DNA: TGTGCCTGGAACACTCTGAACACTGAAGCTTTCTTT
size: many; D: .; J: TRBJ2-7; V: TRBV10-3; CDR3: CAISEGGLEQYF; DNA: TGTGCCATCAGTGAGGGGGGATTGGAGCAGTACTTC
size: few; D: TRBD1; J: TRBJ1-6; V: TRBV5-1; CDR3: CASSLGTGQNSPLHF; DNA: TGCGCCAGCAGCTTGGGGACAGGGCAGAATTCACCCCTCCACTTT
size: .; D: TRBD1; J: TRBJ1-3; V: TRBV5-1; CDR3: CASSVGQERNTIYF; DNA: TGCGCCAGCAGCGTGGGACAGGAGAGAAACACCATATATTTT